Listed below are T cell receptor beta chains from one sample, sequenced in a study of T cell responses to AZD1222 COVID-19 vaccine. Method: immunoSEQ multiplex PCR; TCRdb's copy keeps in-frame clones and lacks some. Of some 130,000 clones in the sample, around 92% were seen once. The specimen comprised peripheral blood, sampled 28 days after the second AZD1222 dose. The receptors shown here come from an adult who received the AZD1222 COVID-19 vaccine. CDR3s include the opening cysteine and the closing phenylalanine or tryptophan. The D gene is left open where the match is weak. For some rows the clone size is stated as once, few or many, or as a class when expanded; others skip it.

D: NA
J: TRBJ2-5
V: TRBV7-2
size: NA
DNA: TGTGCCAGCAGCTTAGTCTTTGGATCGGGTTCTGCAGAGACCCAGTACTTC
CDR3: CASSLVFGSGSAETQYF

D: NA
J: TRBJ1-2
V: TRBV28
size: NA
DNA: TGTGCCAGCAGTTTGGCCAGTCCCGGTTATGGCTACACCTTC
CDR3: CASSLASPGYGYTF

D: NA
J: TRBJ1-6
V: TRBV27
size: NA
DNA: TGTGCCAGCACCTCAACCCAGGGACCCTATAATTCACCCCTCCACTTT
CDR3: CASTSTQGPYNSPLHF

D: NA
J: TRBJ1-2
V: TRBV29-1
size: NA
DNA: TGCAGCGTCTCCGACCGGAATTATGGCTACACCTTC
CDR3: CSVSDRNYGYTF

D: TRBD1
J: TRBJ1-5
V: TRBV7-9
size: NA
DNA: TGTGCCAGCAGAGGACAGGGCAATCAGCCCCAGCATTTT
CDR3: CASRGQGNQPQHF

D: TRBD1
J: TRBJ1-5
V: TRBV19
size: NA
DNA: TGTGCCAGTCATTACGGACAGGGGCGGTCGGATCAGCCCCAGCATTTT
CDR3: CASHYGQGRSDQPQHF

D: TRBD2
J: TRBJ2-7
V: TRBV6-1
size: NA
DNA: TGTGCCAGCAGTGATAGCGGGACGTCCAAGTACGAGCAGTACTTC
CDR3: CASSDSGTSKYEQYF

D: TRBD1
J: TRBJ1-2
V: TRBV5-1
size: once
DNA: TGCGCCAGCAGCTTGCGGCAGGGGGCGAACAATGGCTACACCTTC
CDR3: CASSLRQGANNGYTF

D: NA
J: TRBJ2-1
V: TRBV5-4
size: many
DNA: TGTGCCAGCAGCTTCAGCCTAGGGGGCAATGAGCAGTTCTTC
CDR3: CASSFSLGGNEQFF

D: NA
J: TRBJ2-5
V: TRBV18
size: NA
DNA: TGTGCCAGCTCACCAGGGGGGACATCCCAAGAGACCCAGTACTTC
CDR3: CASSPGGTSQETQYF

D: TRBD2
J: TRBJ2-1
V: TRBV29-1
size: NA
DNA: TGCAGCGTTGAGGGACTAGCGGGCGTTTCATACAATGAGCAGTTCTTC
CDR3: CSVEGLAGVSYNEQFF

D: TRBD1
J: TRBJ1-2
V: TRBV25-1
size: NA
DNA: TGTGCCAGCAGTGATCTGGACAGGGTCTATGGCTACACCTTC
CDR3: CASSDLDRVYGYTF

D: TRBD1
J: TRBJ1-5
V: TRBV27
size: NA
DNA: TGTGCCAGCAGTCGGGACAGGGGGGAAAGTCAGCCCCAGCATTTT
CDR3: CASSRDRGESQPQHF

D: TRBD2
J: TRBJ2-1
V: TRBV24-1
size: NA
DNA: TGTGCCACCAGTGATCCGGGCGGGAGCGAGCAGTTCTTC
CDR3: CATSDPGGSEQFF

D: NA
J: TRBJ1-2
V: TRBV7-8
size: once
DNA: TGTGCCAGCAGTCACTACACGGGGTTGGATAACTATGGCTACACCTTC
CDR3: CASSHYTGLDNYGYTF

D: NA
J: TRBJ2-7
V: TRBV11-2
size: once
DNA: TGTGCCAGCAGCTTGGGACTTTTCACCTACGAGCAGTACTTC
CDR3: CASSLGLFTYEQYF

D: NA
J: TRBJ1-4
V: TRBV19
size: NA
DNA: TGTGCCAGTAGTATCGACCGCGCAACTAATGAAAAACTGTTTTTT
CDR3: CASSIDRATNEKLFF

D: NA
J: TRBJ2-7
V: TRBV30
size: NA
DNA: TGTGCCTGGGCCCGAGGCGACGAGCAGTACTTC
CDR3: CAWARGDEQYF

D: NA
J: TRBJ2-1
V: TRBV28
size: few
DNA: TGTGCCAGCAGTTTACCGCCGAGCTCCTACAATGAGCAGTTCTTC
CDR3: CASSLPPSSYNEQFF

D: NA
J: TRBJ2-3
V: TRBV9
size: NA
DNA: TGTGCCAGCAGCGTAGTAGATACGCAGTATTTT
CDR3: CASSVVDTQYF

D: NA
J: TRBJ1-6
V: TRBV7-2
size: NA
DNA: TGTGCCAGCAGCTCCCCCGGCGCGAGCTCCTATAATTCACCCCTCCACTTT
CDR3: CASSSPGASSYNSPLHF

D: NA
J: TRBJ1-4
V: TRBV30
size: NA
DNA: TGTGCCTGGAGCAGGGGTTTGAATGAAAAACTGTTTTTT
CDR3: CAWSRGLNEKLFF

D: NA
J: TRBJ1-4
V: TRBV9
size: NA
DNA: TGTGCCAGCAGCGTAGCCCCCGACGTCCCACCTAATGAAAAACTGTTTTTT
CDR3: CASSVAPDVPPNEKLFF

D: TRBD2
J: TRBJ2-7
V: TRBV6-2/TRBV6-3
size: once
DNA: TGTGCCAGCAGCCGGGACTACTTCTACGAGCAGTACTTC
CDR3: CASSRDYFYEQYF

D: NA
J: TRBJ1-5
V: TRBV28
size: NA
DNA: TGTGCCAGCAGGGCTTCGGGCAATCAGCCCCAGCATTTT
CDR3: CASRASGNQPQHF

D: NA
J: TRBJ2-1
V: TRBV5-1
size: NA
DNA: TGCGCCAGCAGCTTGGAGAGGGCCAGTGTTGATGAGCAGTTCTTC
CDR3: CASSLERASVDEQFF

D: NA
J: TRBJ2-7
V: TRBV3-1/TRBV3-2
size: NA
DNA: TGTGCCAGCAGCCAAGGGGGGTACGAGCAGTACTTC
CDR3: CASSQGGYEQYF

D: TRBD2
J: TRBJ2-7
V: TRBV27
size: NA
DNA: TGTGCCAGCAACGCCGGGACTAGCGGGACCCATGCCTACGAGCAGTACTTC
CDR3: CASNAGTSGTHAYEQYF

D: NA
J: TRBJ2-7
V: TRBV30
size: NA
DNA: TGTGCCTGGAGTGTACACCCAGGCAGCTCCTACGAGCAGTACTTC
CDR3: CAWSVHPGSSYEQYF

D: NA
J: TRBJ2-4
V: TRBV19
size: NA
DNA: TGTGCCAGTAGTATAGGTCCCCAGAAAAACATTCAGTACTTC
CDR3: CASSIGPQKNIQYF

D: NA
J: TRBJ1-6
V: TRBV9
size: once
DNA: TGTGCCAGCAAGCGGACAGAGAATTCACCCCTCCACTTT
CDR3: CASKRTENSPLHF

D: NA
J: TRBJ2-7
V: TRBV5-5
size: once
DNA: TGTGCCAGCAGTAGGGACGGCCGCTACGAGCAGTACTTC
CDR3: CASSRDGRYEQYF

D: TRBD2
J: TRBJ2-2
V: TRBV29-1
size: NA
DNA: TGCAGCGTTGGGGGACTAGGGAACACCGGGGAGCTGTTTTTT
CDR3: CSVGGLGNTGELFF

D: TRBD1
J: TRBJ2-2
V: TRBV4-1
size: NA
DNA: TGCGCCAGCAGCCAAGATGGGACAGGCCGGAACACCGGGGAGCTGTTTTTT
CDR3: CASSQDGTGRNTGELFF

D: NA
J: TRBJ2-7
V: TRBV7-2
size: NA
DNA: TGTGCCAGCAGCTTACATTGGCGGATCTCCTACGAGCAGTACTTC
CDR3: CASSLHWRISYEQYF

D: NA
J: TRBJ1-3
V: TRBV18
size: NA
DNA: TGTGCCAGCTCACCAAACAGACCGGGAGATGGAAACACCATATATTTT
CDR3: CASSPNRPGDGNTIYF

D: NA
J: TRBJ2-1
V: TRBV7-9
size: NA
DNA: TGTGCCAGCAGCTTGGGTAGGAATGAGCAGTTCTTC
CDR3: CASSLGRNEQFF

D: NA
J: TRBJ1-2
V: TRBV6-2/TRBV6-3
size: few
DNA: TGTGCCAGCAGTTACGATGGGGGGCGCGATGGCTACACCTTC
CDR3: CASSYDGGRDGYTF

D: NA
J: TRBJ2-5
V: TRBV7-2
size: NA
DNA: TGTGCCAGCAGCCCGCGACGGGTCCAAGAGACCCAGTACTTC
CDR3: CASSPRRVQETQYF

D: NA
J: TRBJ2-2
V: TRBV7-2
size: NA
DNA: TGTGCCAGCAGCTTAGCTCGGACTGGGACCGGGGAGCTGTTTTTT
CDR3: CASSLARTGTGELFF

D: NA
J: TRBJ1-3
V: TRBV27
size: NA
DNA: TGTGCCAGCAGACCGAACATGGCCCTCCAGCACACCATATATTTT
CDR3: CASRPNMALQHTIYF

D: NA
J: TRBJ2-7
V: TRBV19
size: NA
DNA: TGTGCCAGTAGTGTAAATCTAGCGTCCTACGAGCAGTACTTC
CDR3: CASSVNLASYEQYF

D: TRBD2
J: TRBJ2-4
V: TRBV6-5
size: NA
DNA: TGTGCCAGCAGTTCACCGGCGGGGGAGAACATTCAGTACTTC
CDR3: CASSSPAGENIQYF

D: TRBD1
J: TRBJ1-1
V: TRBV28
size: NA
DNA: TGTGCCAGCCTTAGACAGGGCTACACTGAAGCTTTCTTT
CDR3: CASLRQGYTEAFF

D: NA
J: TRBJ1-2
V: TRBV5-6
size: few
DNA: TGTGCCAGCAGCTTGGACCCCAACTATGGCTACACCTTC
CDR3: CASSLDPNYGYTF

D: NA
J: TRBJ1-6
V: TRBV19
size: NA
DNA: TGTGCCAGTAGTGTCCGTGGATCACCCCTCCACTTT
CDR3: CASSVRGSPLHF

D: NA
J: TRBJ2-7
V: TRBV4-3
size: once
DNA: TGCGCCAGCAGCCAATTAGCAACGGGGACCTCCTACGAGCAGTACTTC
CDR3: CASSQLATGTSYEQYF

D: TRBD1
J: TRBJ1-4
V: TRBV6-5
size: NA
DNA: TGTGCCAGCACGTCCGGGACAGAGGAAAAACTGTTTTTT
CDR3: CASTSGTEEKLFF

D: TRBD1
J: TRBJ1-4
V: TRBV2
size: NA
DNA: TGTGCCAGCACCATGGACAGGGGAGGAGATGAAAAACTGTTTTTT
CDR3: CASTMDRGGDEKLFF

D: NA
J: TRBJ1-5
V: TRBV24-1
size: NA
DNA: TGTGCCACCAGTGATGGACTAAACAATCAGCCCCAGCATTTT
CDR3: CATSDGLNNQPQHF

D: NA
J: TRBJ1-5
V: TRBV23-1
size: NA
DNA: TGCGCCAGCAGTCAATCGAAAGGGGGTCGGAACAATCAGCCCCAGCATTTT
CDR3: CASSQSKGGRNNQPQHF

D: NA
J: TRBJ2-1
V: TRBV18
size: NA
DNA: TGTGCCAGCTCACCCCCAGCGCTAAGTAGGAATGAGCAGTTCTTC
CDR3: CASSPPALSRNEQFF

D: TRBD2
J: TRBJ2-5
V: TRBV7-9
size: NA
DNA: TGTGCCAGCAGCTTAGCGGTACAGCGGGAGCAAGAGACCCAGTACTTC
CDR3: CASSLAVQREQETQYF

D: NA
J: TRBJ1-2
V: TRBV14
size: NA
DNA: TGTGCCAGCAGCCATCGAGGTAACTATGGCTACACCTTC
CDR3: CASSHRGNYGYTF

D: NA
J: TRBJ1-1
V: TRBV6-5
size: NA
DNA: TGTGCCAGCAGAGTGAACACTGAAGCTTTCTTT
CDR3: CASRVNTEAFF